This T cell receptor (beta chain) was recovered during a study of CD8 T cells in ankylosing spondylitis. Study-level findings and limits: Reportedly, significant enrichment of disease-linked clones occurred in matched ankylosing spondylitis synovial fluid. A motif in TCR beta, a set of eight or nine highly homologous variants, appeared characteristic of ankylosing spondylitis blood. Earlier reports found some motif variants in synovial fluid and blood in reactive arthritis.

Details on this clonotype: What it binds is unknown.

The authors made TCR beta libraries by quantitative 5'-RACE with molecular barcodes. MiXCR, applied by TCRdb to the 5' RACE reads, yields one record per CDR3 protein. The data hold roughly 700,000 distinct CDR3 sequences, with 19% observed a single time. The sample was blood, either unsorted or a sorted T cell fraction (not recorded which). This receptor was identified in a male donor with ankylosing spondylitis.

CDR3 amino acids: CASSLDPSGNSPLHF. The CDR3 DNA reads TGCGCCAGCAGCTTGGACCCCTCAGGGAATTCACCCCTCCACTTT. V usage is TRBV5-1 and J usage is TRBJ1-6; a possible D gene is TRBD1 (5 bases). The CDR3 loop spans 15 amino acids. The V and J ends lost 0 bases and 7 bases respectively, with 11 bases between them. Germline V lookup: CDR1 SGHRS, CDR2 YFSETQ.